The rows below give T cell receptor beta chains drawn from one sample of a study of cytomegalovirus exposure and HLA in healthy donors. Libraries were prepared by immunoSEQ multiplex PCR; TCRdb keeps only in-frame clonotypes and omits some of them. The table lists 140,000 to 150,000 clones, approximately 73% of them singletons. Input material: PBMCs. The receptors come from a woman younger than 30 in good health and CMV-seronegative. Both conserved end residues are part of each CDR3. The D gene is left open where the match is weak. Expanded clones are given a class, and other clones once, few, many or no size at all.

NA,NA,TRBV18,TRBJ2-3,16,TGTGCCAGCTCACCCAGCGGAACGGCCACCACAGATACGCAGTATTTT,CASSPSGTATTDTQYF
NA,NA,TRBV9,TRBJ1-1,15,TGTGCCAGCAGCGTAATTTCGGTTATAGACACTGAAGCTTTCTTT,CASSVISVIDTEAFF
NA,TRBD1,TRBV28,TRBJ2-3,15,TGTGCCAGCGGGCAGGGGACAGGGGGCACAGATACGCAGTATTTT,CASGQGTGGTDTQYF
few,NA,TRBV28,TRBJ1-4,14,TGTGCCAGCAGTTTAAGGACGGGGAATGAAAAACTGTTTTTT,CASSLRTGNEKLFF
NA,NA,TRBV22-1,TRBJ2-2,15,TGTCCTGGGAGTGACAGGGGGCAGCGGGCCGGGGAGCTGTTTTTT,CPGSDRGQRAGELFF
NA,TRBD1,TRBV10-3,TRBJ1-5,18,TGTGCCATCAGTGAGTCGAAAGGAGGACAGGGGGCTAGTCAGCCCCAGCATTTT,CAISESKGGQGASQPQHF
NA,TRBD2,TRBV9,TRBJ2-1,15,TGTGCCAGCAGCGTAGGGCGGGAGGGAGGGAATGAGCAGTTCTTC,CASSVGREGGNEQFF
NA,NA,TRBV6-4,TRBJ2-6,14,TGTGCCAGCAGTGAGGGGTCTGGGGCCAACGGCCTGACTTTC,CASSEGSGANGLTF
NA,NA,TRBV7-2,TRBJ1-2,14,TGTGCCAGCAGCCTTTACAGGGCCGACTATGGCTACACCTTC,CASSLYRADYGYTF
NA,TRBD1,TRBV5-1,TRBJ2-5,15,TGCGCCAGCAGCTTAGGTGACAGGGTAGGAGAGACCCAGTACTTC,CASSLGDRVGETQYF
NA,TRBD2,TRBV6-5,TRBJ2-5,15,TGTGCCAGCAGTTTTGGGACTATGGGACAAGAGACCCAGTACTTC,CASSFGTMGQETQYF
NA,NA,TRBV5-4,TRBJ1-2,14,TGTGCCAGCAGCTCCCAAGGGGTAGTCCCTGGCTACACCTTC,CASSSQGVVPGYTF
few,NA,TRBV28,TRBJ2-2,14,TGTGCCAGCAAACTACAGGAGAACACCGGGGAGCTGTTTTTT,CASKLQENTGELFF
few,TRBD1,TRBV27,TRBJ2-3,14,TGTGCCAGCAGTCTGGACAGGGGGGGAGATACGCAGTATTTT,CASSLDRGGDTQYF
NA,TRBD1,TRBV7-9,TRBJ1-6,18,TGTGCCAGCAGCTCGCCGGCCGACAGGGGGTCTTTTAATTCACCCCTCCACTTT,CASSSPADRGSFNSPLHF
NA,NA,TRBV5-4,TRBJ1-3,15,TGTGCCAGCACCAAGGGGGTGAGCTCTGGAAACACCATATATTTT,CASTKGVSSGNTIYF
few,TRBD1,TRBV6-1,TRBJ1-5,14,TGTGCCAGCAGCTACCGGACAGGGAATCAGCCCCAGCATTTT,CASSYRTGNQPQHF
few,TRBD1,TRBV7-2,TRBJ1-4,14,TGTGCCAGCAGCTTACGGACAGGGGTCGAAAAACTGTTTTTT,CASSLRTGVEKLFF
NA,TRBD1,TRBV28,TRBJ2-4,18,TGTGCCAGCAGCCAGGGACAGGGGTTCCCTCTAGCCAAAAACATTCAGTACTTC,CASSQGQGFPLAKNIQYF
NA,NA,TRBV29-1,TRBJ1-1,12,TGCAGCGTTGTGGCCAGGCTCTCTGAAGCTTTCTTT,CSVVARLSEAFF
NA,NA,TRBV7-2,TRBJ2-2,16,TGTGCCAGCAGCTTACGACAATCTTTTAACACCGGGGAGCTGTTTTTT,CASSLRQSFNTGELFF
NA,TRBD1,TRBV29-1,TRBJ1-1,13,TGCAGCGTCCCGGGACAGATGTACACTGAAGCTTTCTTT,CSVPGQMYTEAFF
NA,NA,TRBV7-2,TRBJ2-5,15,TGTGCCAGCAGCTTAACGTGGCAGGTCCAAGAGACCCAGTACTTC,CASSLTWQVQETQYF
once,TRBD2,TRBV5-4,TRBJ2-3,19,TGTGCCAGCAGCTTGGGTGGAACTAGCGGGGGGTCTGGCGCAGATACGCAGTATTTT,CASSLGGTSGGSGADTQYF
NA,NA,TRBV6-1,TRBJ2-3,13,TGTGCCAGCAGTTATCGGGGCACAGATACGCAGTATTTT,CASSYRGTDTQYF
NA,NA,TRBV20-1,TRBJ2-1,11,TGCAGTGCTGGAGACGACAATGAGCAGTTCTTC,CSAGDDNEQFF
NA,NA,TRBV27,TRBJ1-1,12,TGTGCCAGCAGTCCCGGGGGGCCTGAAGCTTTCTTT,CASSPGGPEAFF
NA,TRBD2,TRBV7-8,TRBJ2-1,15,TGTGCCAGCAGCAAGACTAGCGGGAGATACAATGAGCAGTTCTTC,CASSKTSGRYNEQFF
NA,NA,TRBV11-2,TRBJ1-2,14,TGTGCCAGCAGCTTAATCGGGGGAGCCTATGGCTACACCTTC,CASSLIGGAYGYTF
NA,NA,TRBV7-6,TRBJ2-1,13,TGTGCCAGCAGCCTCTACGGGACAAGTGAGCAGTTCTTC,CASSLYGTSEQFF
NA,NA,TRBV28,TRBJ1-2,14,TGTGCCAGCAGTTTGGAGGACAGTTACTATGGCTACACCTTC,CASSLEDSYYGYTF
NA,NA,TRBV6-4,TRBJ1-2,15,TGTGCCAGCAGACAAACAGGGAGTACTAACTATGGCTACACCTTC,CASRQTGSTNYGYTF
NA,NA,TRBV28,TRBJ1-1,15,TGTGCCAGCAGTTTAACCTCAGGGGCCAACACTGAAGCTTTCTTT,CASSLTSGANTEAFF
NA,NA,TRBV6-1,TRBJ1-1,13,TGTGCCAGCAGCGCAGGGCAGAACACTGAAGCTTTCTTT,CASSAGQNTEAFF
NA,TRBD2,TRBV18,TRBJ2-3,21,TGTGCCAGCTCACCTTCTCTACGGGGGTTCACTAGCGGGAGGTCTGCAGATACGCAGTATTTT,CASSPSLRGFTSGRSADTQYF